The clone carrying this T cell receptor beta chain has at least ten counts. Germline CDR1 MNHEY, CDR2 SMNVEV (reference sequence). The V and J ends lost 1 base and 4 bases respectively, with 11 bases between them. The CDR3 contains 14 residues. A 3' RACE protocol on RNA, with unique molecular identifiers, produced the TCR library. TCRdb re-called the 3' RACE reads with MiXCR, one entry per CDR3 protein. The profile shows about 86,000 distinct CDR3 sequences, about 7% of them singletons. This entry comes from a study of HIV-infected children after antiretroviral therapy interruption. Treatment reported: PENTA 11 planned treatment interruption arm or continuous ART arm. Naive CD4+ CD45RA+ CD45RO- T cells were sorted from thawed PBMCs.

The rearrangement joins TRBV27 to TRBJ2-7; D is possibly TRBD2 (5 bases). The sequences come from CD45RA+ CD4+ T cells from PBMCs, pooled from several time points, collected from a donor given antiretroviral therapy, either interrupted or continuous. Subset meaning: naive CD4+ CD45RA+ CD45RO- T cells. The origin of this receptor is a pool of human donors with HIV. As DNA, the CDR3 is TGTGCCAGCAGTTTATATGGGAGAGGGTACGAGCAGTACTTC. It codes for CASSLYGRGYEQYF.